These 30 T cell receptor beta chains originate from one sample sequenced in a study of blood T cell repertoires in COVID-19. Data came from immunoSEQ multiplex PCR; TCRdb stores just in-frame clones and leaves some out. Among around 300,000 clones listed, roughly 90% were seen once. The sequenced sample was peripheral blood. The receptors come from a woman aged 40 to 50 who had recovered from COVID-19.

This chain uses TRBV11-1 with TRBJ1-2; the D gene is possibly TRBD1 (6 bases). Germline loops: CDR1 SGHAT, CDR2 FQDESV (reference sequence). Deletions cut 5 bases from V and 4 bases from J, with 14 bases between. The CDR3 has 14 residues. CDR3 DNA: TGTGCCAGCAGCCATCGACAGGACTTCTATGGCTACACCTTC. It is translated as CASSHRQDFYGYTF.

CDR3 nucleotides: TGCAGCGTTGTATGGGGGGGCGGAACTAATGAAAAACTGTTTTTT. Amino acid sequence: CSVVWGGGTNEKLFF. The rearrangement joins TRBV29-1 to TRBJ1-4, with D possibly TRBD1 on 6 matching bases. Trimming cost V 4 bases and J 1 base, with 13 bases left between them. Germline lookup yields CDR1 SQVTM and CDR2 ANQGSEA. The CDR3 runs 15 residues.

This clone was detected only a few times. The V gene is TRBV29-1, the J gene TRBJ1-1, with D possibly matching TRBD1 (5 bases). V shed 5 bases and J shed 1 base, with 5 bases lying between them. Germline V lookup: CDR1 SQVTM, CDR2 ANQGSEA. This CDR3 is built from 11 residues. Here the CDR3 reads CSVTGNTEAFF. The CDR3 DNA reads TGCAGCGTTACAGGGAACACTGAAGCTTTCTTT. Looking up the rest from reference TRBV29-1 and TRBJ1-1 gives the full variable domain: SAVISQKPSRDICQRGTSLTIQCQVDSQVTMMFWYRQQPGQSLTLIATANQGSEATYESGFVIDKFPISRPNLTFSTLTVSNMSPEDSSIYLCSVTGNTEAFFGQGTRLTVV.

CDR3 loop: CASSPWGLAANNEQFF. CDR3 DNA sequence: TGTGCCAGCAGCCCTTGGGGACTAGCGGCGAACAATGAGCAGTTCTTC. The gene calls are TRBV7-3 and TRBJ2-1; TRBD2 aligns across 11 bases. V dropped 5 bases and J dropped 5; count of bases not matched to a gene: 8. CDR3 length: 16 amino acids. Germline CDR1 is SGHTA and CDR2 is FQGTGA.

This clone was seen a few times. Other DNA sequences within the sample encode an identical CDR3. V and J are TRBV24-1 and TRBJ2-3, with D possibly being TRBD1 (5 bases). The germline V gene encodes CDR1 KGHDR and CDR2 SFDVKD. V was shortened by 9 bases and J by 2 bases, with 11 bases between the two germline ends. CDR3 length equals 13 residues. CDR3 residues: CATEGADTDTQYF. As DNA, the CDR3 is TGTGCCACCGAAGGGGCTGACACAGATACGCAGTATTTT.

The chain carries TRBV29-1 and TRBJ2-5; D unresolved. Germline loops: CDR1 SQVTM, CDR2 ANQGSEA. V dropped 5 bases and J dropped 2 bases, with 6 bases sitting between them. This CDR3 has 11 residues. CDR3 DNA sequence: TGCAGCGTTTTGCTACAAGAGACCCAGTACTTC. Protein sequence: CSVLLQETQYF.

The CDR3 region has the DNA TGTGCCAGCAGTGACAGTGATCAGCCCCAGCATTTT. Protein: CASSDSDQPQHF. The chain uses TRBV25-1 and TRBJ1-5, with D hard to call. This CDR3 contains 12 residues. Trimming shortened V by 3 bases and J by 5 bases, and 5 bases separated the two germline ends. Germline-derived CDR1 and CDR2 are MGHDK and SYGVNS.

The J gene is TRBJ2-7, the V gene TRBV13; possibly TRBD2 for D (5 bases). The CDR3 has 11 amino acids. V was shortened by 6 bases and J by 7 bases, with 10 bases between the two germline ends. Germline CDR1 reads PRHDT; CDR2 reads FYEKMQ (reference sequence). The CDR3 DNA sequence: TGTGCCAGCAGTGCCCGCGGGGAGCAGTACTTC. Its translation is CASSARGEQYF. Using reference TRBV13 and TRBJ2-7 for the parts outside the CDR3, the full variable domain is AAGVIQSPRHLIKEKRETATLKCYPIPRHDTVYWYQQGPGQDPQFLISFYEKMQSDKGSIPDRFSAQQFSDYHSELNMSSLELGDSALYFCASSARGEQYFGPGTRLTVT.

The J gene is TRBJ2-3, the V gene TRBV6-2 or TRBV6-3; D gene unclear. The CDR3 is made up of 14 amino acids. Germline loops: CDR1 MNHEY, CDR2 SVGEGT. The V gene lost 2 bases and the J gene lost 1 base, with 7 bases spanning the gap. The CDR3 reads CASSYEAGTDTQYF. CDR3 in DNA: TGTGCCAGCAGTTACGAGGCGGGCACAGATACGCAGTATTTT.

The chain links TRBV5-1 to TRBJ2-7; 7 bases map to TRBD2. CDR1 SGHRS and CDR2 YFSETQ come from the germline V gene. The CDR3 extends over 16 amino acids. V trimming: 4 bases; J trimming: 1 base; junction bases outside the gene matches: 11. The CDR3 loop is CASSGTGASGSYEQYF. CDR3 coding DNA: TGCGCCAGCAGCGGGACCGGGGCTAGCGGATCCTACGAGCAGTACTTC. Based on the CDR3 plus reference TRBV5-1 and TRBJ2-7, the full variable domain is KAGVTQTPRYLIKTRGQQVTLSCSPISGHRSVSWYQQTPGQGLQFLFEYFSETQRNKGNFPGRFSGRQFSNSRSEMNVSTLELGDSALYLCASSGTGASGSYEQYFGPGTRLTVT.

The chain uses TRBV6-5 and TRBJ2-7, with D maybe TRBD2 (6 bases). The V end was cut by 8 bases, the J end by 2 bases, with 13 bases between. This CDR3 region has 13 residues. Germline V gives CDR1 MNHEY, CDR2 SVGAGI. CDR3 amino acids: CASWGGVPYEQYF. The CDR3 DNA reads as TGTGCCAGCTGGGGCGGGGTCCCCTACGAGCAGTACTTC.

The chain carries TRBV5-1 and TRBJ2-6; 7 bases fit TRBD2. V dropped 0 bases and J dropped 0; count of bases not matched to a gene: 9. CDR3 size: 19 residues. Looked up from germline, CDR1 is SGHRS and CDR2 is YFSETQ. CDR3 protein: CASSLVWGGTVSGANVLTF. DNA of the CDR3: TGCGCCAGCAGCTTGGTTTGGGGAGGGACGGTCTCTGGGGCCAACGTCCTGACTTTC.

The CDR3 here is CSVEGGLRPGELFF. CDR3 nucleotide sequence: TGCAGCGTTGAAGGGGGACTGCGTCCCGGGGAGCTGTTTTTT. This chain connects TRBV29-1 to TRBJ2-2; tentative D call: TRBD2 (6 bases). The CDR3 has 14 residues. V was shortened by 1 base and J by 6 bases, with 12 bases between the two germline ends. CDR1 and CDR2 from the germline V gene are SQVTM and ANQGSEA.

V usage is TRBV28 and J usage is TRBJ2-2; maybe TRBD1 (5 bases). Germline V gene sequence: CDR1 MDHEN, CDR2 SYDVKM. V lost 3 bases and J lost 6, with 14 bases in between. This CDR3 comprises 15 residues. The CDR3 nucleotides are TGTGCCAGCAGTTTCAGTAACAGGCTAGCCGGGGAGCTGTTTTTT. This codes for CASSFSNRLAGELFF.

The V gene is TRBV7-9, the J gene TRBJ1-4, with 7 bases aligning to TRBD1. V lost 5 bases to trimming and J lost 5 bases; unmatched junction nucleotides: 5. Germline loops: CDR1 SEHNR, CDR2 FQNEAQ (reference sequence). This CDR3 comprises 14 residues. The CDR3 loop is CASSRQGSNEKLFF. DNA of the CDR3: TGTGCCAGCAGCCGACAGGGCTCAAATGAAAAACTGTTTTTT.

The chain links TRBV5-1 to TRBJ2-5; a possible D gene is TRBD2 (5 bases). The length of the CDR3 is 14 residues. Germline V gene lookup returns CDR1 SGHRS and CDR2 YFSETQ. Trimming stripped 3 bases from V and 5 bases from J, with 14 bases between. Here the CDR3 reads CASSSLTTLETQYF. The DNA for the CDR3 is TGCGCCAGCAGCTCCCTGACTACGCTTGAGACCCAGTACTTC.

The rearrangement links TRBV27 to TRBJ2-3, with 8 bases that match TRBD2. Germline CDR1 MNHEY, CDR2 SMNVEV (reference sequence). The CDR3 runs 14 residues. After removal of 4 bases from V and 6 bases from J, the junction contained 6 bases not matched to a gene. The CDR3 sequence is CASSSGGRPDTQYF. CDR3 in DNA: TGTGCCAGCAGTTCGGGCGGGAGGCCCGATACGCAGTATTTT.

This chain connects TRBV11-2 to TRBJ2-5; TRBD2 matches 9 bases. The V gene end was trimmed by 5 bases and the J gene end by 4 bases; junction bases not matched to a gene: 5. This CDR3 is built from 14 residues. Looked up from germline, CDR1 is SGHAT and CDR2 is FQNNGV. For the CDR3, the DNA is TGTGCCAGCAGCCGGACTAGCGTGGGAGAGACCCAGTACTTC. Protein product: CASSRTSVGETQYF.

This chain connects TRBV3-1 (or the pseudogene TRBV3-2) to TRBJ2-2; 10 bases map to TRBD2. The CDR3 extends over 17 amino acids. Germline CDR1 and CDR2: LGHDT and YNNKEL (reference sequence). The junction had 5 bases not matched to a gene; V was cut back by 0 bases and J by 4 bases. CDR3 residues: CASSQEWTSGLTGELFF. The CDR3 nucleotides are TGTGCCAGCAGCCAAGAGTGGACTAGCGGCCTCACCGGGGAGCTGTTTTTT.

This clone was observed once. V gene TRBV11-2 combines with J gene TRBJ2-1, with 7 bases matching TRBD2. The V segment lost 5 bases and the J segment 8 bases; nucleotides outside the gene matches: 12. CDR1 and CDR2 from the germline V gene are SGHAT and FQNNGV. The CDR3 sequence is 15 residues long. The DNA of the CDR3 is TGTGCCAGCAGCGAACGGGAGGTACTAATCCATGAGCAGTTCTTC. As protein: CASSEREVLIHEQFF.

This chain links TRBV7-3 with TRBJ1-4, with 8 bases that match TRBD1. The CDR3 length is 13 residues. Germline CDR1 is SGHTA and CDR2 is FQGTGA. The V and J ends lost 6 bases and 8 bases, in that order; junction bases with no gene match: 5. The CDR3 DNA reads TGTGCCAGCAGTCGCCGGACAGGGGAAAAACTGTTTTTT. It encodes CASSRRTGEKLFF. Full variable domain (missing parts from reference TRBV7-3 and TRBJ1-4): GAGVSQTPSNKVTEKGKYVELRCDPISGHTALYWYRQSLGQGPEFLIYFQGTGAADDSGLPNDRFFAVRPEGSVSTLKIQRTERGDSAVYLCASSRRTGEKLFFGSGTQLSVL.

This clone was picked up one time. V gene TRBV30 combines with J gene TRBJ1-2; no reliable D call. The CDR3 runs 11 residues. The V and J ends lost 4 bases and 7 bases respectively, with 10 bases between them. CDR1 GTSNPN and CDR2 SVGIG come from the germline V gene (reference sequence). CDR3 residues: CAWNSRSGYTF. For the CDR3, the DNA is TGTGCCTGGAATAGTCGTAGTGGCTACACCTTC.

This rearrangement joins TRBV19 to TRBJ2-6, with 8 bases lining up with TRBD1. This CDR3 is built from 19 residues. V dropped 4 bases and J dropped 0; count of bases not matched to a gene: 11. CDR1 and CDR2 from the germline V gene are LNHDA and SQIVND (reference sequence). In DNA, the CDR3 is TGTGCCAGTAGTAACATCACCGGGACAGGTCTCTCTGGGGCCAACGTCCTGACTTTC. This translates into CASSNITGTGLSGANVLTF. The whole variable domain, remainder taken from reference TRBV19 and TRBJ2-6, is DGGITQSPKYLFRKEGQNVTLSCEQNLNHDAMYWYRQDPGQGLRLIYYSQIVNDFQKGDIAEGYSVSREKKESFPLTVTSAQKNPTAFYLCASSNITGTGLSGANVLTFGAGSRLTVL.

This clone showed up just a few times. CDR3 in amino acids: CASRGGGAMNTEAFF. Written as DNA, the CDR3 is TGTGCCAGCAGGGGCGGGGGTGCAATGAACACTGAAGCTTTCTTT. This chain joins TRBV6-5 and TRBJ1-1; a possible D gene is TRBD1 (5 bases). The CDR3 runs 15 residues. CDR1 and CDR2 from the germline V gene are MNHEY and SVGAGI. The V end was cut by 6 bases, the J end by 0 bases, with 14 bases between.

The rearrangement uses TRBV30 and TRBJ2-5, with D possibly matching TRBD1 (5 bases). The germline V and J ends were trimmed by 2 bases and 4 bases, with 11 bases remaining between them. Germline values: CDR1 GTSNPN, CDR2 SVGIG (reference sequence). There are 13 residues in the CDR3. This CDR3 reads CAWSRTGSETQYF. The CDR3 DNA follows: TGTGCCTGGAGTAGAACAGGCTCAGAGACCCAGTACTTC.

The V call is TRBV3-1 (or the pseudogene TRBV3-2), the J call TRBJ2-2, with D possibly matching TRBD2 (6 bases). The V and J ends lost 6 bases and 4 bases respectively, with 6 bases between them. The CDR3 loop spans 12 amino acids. Germline CDR1 reads LGHDT; CDR2 reads YNNKEL (reference sequence). In DNA form, the CDR3 reads TGTGCCAGCAGGGGGGGCACCGGGGAGCTGTTTTTT. Translation gives CASRGGTGELFF.

The V and J genes are TRBV6-5 and TRBJ2-5; perhaps TRBD1 as D (7 bases). Trimming pared 1 base from V and 1 base from J, leaving 13 bases between. The V gene's germline CDR1 is MNHEY and CDR2 SVGAGI. The CDR3 extends over 16 amino acids. CDR3 region: CASSYLQGGGQETQYF. The CDR3 DNA is TGTGCCAGCAGTTACTTGCAGGGGGGAGGCCAAGAGACCCAGTACTTC.

This chain connects TRBV7-9 to TRBJ2-2; D remains unclear. The CDR3 consists of 15 residues. Trimming pared 5 bases from V and 5 bases from J, leaving 15 bases between. Germline CDR1 SEHNR, CDR2 FQNEAQ (reference sequence). The CDR3 region has the DNA TGTGCCAGCAGCCCCAATCGGGTGGTAACCGGGGAGCTGTTTTTT. Protein: CASSPNRVVTGELFF. Full variable domain (outside the CDR3, taken from reference TRBV7-9 and TRBJ2-2): DTGVSQNPRHKITKRGQNVTFRCDPISEHNRLYWYRQTLGQGPEFLTYFQNEAQLEKSRLLSDRFSAERPKGSFSTLEIQRTEQGDSAMYLCASSPNRVVTGELFFGEGSRLTVL.

There are a few counts of this clone. The V gene is TRBV4-1, the J gene TRBJ1-3; D is unclear. Deletions cut 0 bases from V and 0 bases from J, with 15 bases between. The CDR3 spans 18 residues. Germline CDR1 reads MGHRA; CDR2 reads YSYEKL. Here the CDR3 reads CASSQDPASSGSGNTIYF. DNA for the CDR3: TGCGCCAGCAGCCAAGATCCCGCCTCATCGGGCTCTGGAAACACCATATATTTT.

This chain links TRBV6-5 with TRBJ2-3; D gene ambiguous. Germline V lookup: CDR1 MNHEY, CDR2 SVGAGI. The V end was cut by 6 bases, the J end by 0 bases, with 4 bases between. The CDR3 is made up of 12 amino acids. CDR3 loop: CASSPSTDTQYF. Written as DNA, the CDR3 is TGTGCCAGCAGCCCGAGCACAGATACGCAGTATTTT.